The 11 T cell receptor beta chains reported below all come from one sample, sequenced in a study of T cell clonotyping in hematopoietic cell transplantation listed by TCRdb under 2021. The library came from the immunoSEQ multiplex PCR assay. TCRdb holds this immuneACCESS table with in-frame rearrangements only. Some clones are missing; in checked studies, unresolved V genes explain under half, and the rest has no known cause. For this sample there are approximately 42,000 clones; around 85% appear just once. The ten largest clones take up approximately 3% of the sample. The time point label here, explained by the study, means: recipient sample about 28 days before transplant, after cytoreduction. This specimen was peripheral blood mononuclear cells, taken before stem cell transplant. The receptor set was obtained from a man aged 55 to 70 with acute myeloid leukemia. Some clones in this sample may be carry-over from other donors' samples.

This clone was observed a few times. This sequence joins TRBV19 and TRBJ1-5; no definite D call. The CDR3 sequence is 14 residues long. The V gene lost 9 bases and the J gene lost 2 bases, with 14 bases spanning the gap. Germline V gene data show CDR1 as LNHDA and CDR2 as SQIVND (reference sequence). CDR3 in DNA: TGTGCCAGGATCGGTCGGTCGGGCAATCAGCCCCAGCATTTT. Residues: CARIGRSGNQPQHF.

The rearrangement links TRBV30 to TRBJ2-7; 11 nucleotides align to TRBD2. The CDR3 contains 15 residues. Germline CDR1 reads GTSNPN; CDR2 reads SVGIG (reference sequence). J lost 3 bases, V lost 0 bases, and 4 bases had no gene match. The CDR3 DNA reads TGTGCCTGGAGTGTTCGACTAGCGGGGTACTACGAGCAGTACTTC. Translating it yields CAWSVRLAGYYEQYF. Supplemented by reference TRBV30 and TRBJ2-7, the full variable domain reads SQTIHQWPATLVQPVGSPLSLECTVEGTSNPNLYWYRQAAGRGLQLLFYSVGIGQISSEVPQNLSASRPQDRQFILSSKKLLLSDSGFYLCAWSVRLAGYYEQYFGPGTRLTVT.

This clone occurred once. This chain joins TRBV19 and TRBJ2-7, with D unclear. V lost 3 bases, J lost 2 bases, and 14 bases lay in between. Germline values: CDR1 LNHDA, CDR2 SQIVND (reference sequence). CDR3 length equals 15 residues. The CDR3 spells CASSIVPRQTYEQYF. As DNA, the CDR3 is TGTGCCAGTAGTATCGTTCCCAGGCAAACCTACGAGCAGTACTTC.

This chain links TRBV4-1 with TRBJ2-3, with TRBD2 matching over 12 bases. CDR1 is MGHRA, CDR2 YSYEKL, per germline. Trimming removed 4 bases from V and 4 bases from J; junction bases left unmatched: 3. This CDR3 is built from 15 residues. CDR3 protein: CASSPSGGAPDTQYF. In nucleotides, the CDR3 is TGCGCCAGCAGCCCTAGCGGGGGGGCTCCAGATACGCAGTATTTT.

The chain uses TRBV6-5 and TRBJ1-2, with 7 bases that match TRBD1. The germline V gene encodes CDR1 MNHEY and CDR2 SVGAGI. J gave up 5 bases and V 10 bases, and 7 bases lay outside the gene matches. This CDR3 comprises 12 residues. CDR3 in amino acids: CATTTGRYGYTF. In DNA form, the CDR3 reads TGTGCCACCACGACAGGGCGTTATGGCTACACCTTC.

V gene TRBV7-2 combines with J gene TRBJ1-4; TRBD1 matches 7 bases. V was clipped by 5 bases and J by 6 bases; unmatched bases: 6. The CDR3 contains 14 residues. Germline V CDR1 and CDR2: SGHTA, FQGNSA. CDR3 protein: CASSTRGLDEKLFF. The CDR3 bases are TGTGCCAGCAGCACAAGGGGGCTTGATGAAAAACTGTTTTTT.

The chain combines TRBV7-2 with TRBJ2-5; D might be TRBD2 (6 bases). V lost 3 bases, J lost 1 base, and 12 bases lay in between. CDR3 length: 15 residues. CDR1 SGHTA and CDR2 FQGNSA come from the germline V gene. CDR3 sequence (DNA): TGTGCCAGCAGCTTGAATCAGGGACTCCAAGAGACCCAGTACTTC. Its translation is CASSLNQGLQETQYF. The full variable domain, in which reference TRBV7-2 and TRBJ2-5 provide the parts outside the CDR3, is GAGVSQSPSNKVTEKGKDVELRCDPISGHTALYWYRQSLGQGLEFLIYFQGNSAPDKSGLPSDRFSAERTGGSVSTLTIQRTQQEDSAVYLCASSLNQGLQETQYFGPGTRLLVL.

The chain is built from TRBV6-1 and TRBJ1-6; tentative D call: TRBD1 (6 bases). CDR3 length equals 15 residues. V lost 11 bases and J 4 bases, leaving 18 bases between the germline ends. CDR1 MNHNS and CDR2 SASEGT come from the germline V gene. The CDR3 region has the DNA TGTGCCGGGGGGGGCAGAACGACTTATAATTCACCCCTCCACTTT. Protein sequence: CAGGGRTTYNSPLHF.

The V call is TRBV10-3, the J call TRBJ2-6; D is uncertain. There are 12 residues in the CDR3. CDR1 is ENHRY, CDR2 SYGVKD, per germline. V lost 3 bases to trimming and J lost 5 bases, with 2 bases between them. CDR3 in DNA: TGTGCCATCAGTGACAGGGCCAACGTCCTGACTTTC. This gives the protein CAISDRANVLTF.

This clone showed up just once. The rearrangement joins TRBV4-3 to TRBJ2-1; D possibly corresponds to TRBD2 (6 bases). Germline V gives CDR1 LGHNA, CDR2 YSLEER. V dropped 0 bases and J dropped 12 bases, with 12 bases sitting between them. The CDR3 has 13 residues. DNA of the CDR3: TGCGCCAGCAGCCAAGATAGGAGGGCGACGCAGTTCTTC. Residues: CASSQDRRATQFF.

V and J are TRBV19 and TRBJ2-5, with D unclear. There are 13 residues in the CDR3. The germline V gene encodes CDR1 LNHDA and CDR2 SQIVND (reference sequence). Trimming pared 0 bases from V and 6 bases from J, leaving 8 bases between. In DNA, the CDR3 is TGTGCCAGTAGTATAGATCCGAAGCAGACCCAGTACTTC. This sequence encodes CASSIDPKQTQYF.